This T cell receptor (beta chain) was observed in a study of blood T cell repertoires in COVID-19. Study overall: Spain, Italy and the United States supplied samples that represented acute and convalescent COVID-19. T cells, B-cell-depleted T cells, or PBMCs supplied cDNA or gDNA.

CDR1 and CDR2 from the germline V gene are SEHNR and FQNEAQ (reference sequence). The V gene lost 3 bases and the J gene lost 7 bases, with 25 bases spanning the gap. The CDR3 is 18 residues long. Methods used by the authors: Amplification from reference gene primers served as the basis for estimated nucleated cell counts. The table came from immunoSEQ multiplex PCR; TCRdb's copy has only in-frame clones and leaves some out. V and J calls and clone size come straight from that table; D and trimming were deduced from the DNA. Of some 300,000 clones in the sample, more than 85% were seen once. Sequencing was done on a sample of peripheral blood. The origin of this receptor is an older man with acute or convalescent COVID-19. V and J are TRBV7-9 and TRBJ1-5, with TRBD1 as a possible D gene (6 bases). In DNA form, the CDR3 reads TGTGCCAGCAGCTTTATTAATCGTTCGGACGCGGACAGACAGCCCCAGCATTTT. It yields the protein CASSFINRSDADRQPQHF.